This TCR beta chain was recovered during a study of blood T cells in healthy people across ages. Study results and limitations: Long-lived and aged donors differed, with more naive CD4+ cells and higher diversity in the long-lived.

V lost 3 bases and J lost 3; bases outside the gene matches: 7. CDR3 length: 15 amino acids. Germline assignment: CDR1 SGHAT and CDR2 FQNNGV. This clonotype turned up a few times. The antigen remains unidentified. PCR was performed a second time for about 7 to 11 cycles using a sample-barcoded 5' primer and a J-beta primer mix. Every molecule of cDNA carried a tag from a template-switch adaptor with 12 random nucleotides. TCRdb re-called the 5' RACE reads through MiXCR, storing one row per CDR3 protein. The sample consists of some 550,000 distinct CDR3 sequences, 45% to 55% of them appearing once. No fewer than 6 million PBMCs went into each sample.

Source material: blood. The chain is built from TRBV11-2 and TRBJ2-5; 7 bases are a match to TRBD2. The clonotype was recovered from a man older than 75 in good health. The DNA of the CDR3 is TGTGCCAGCAGCTTCGGCTCGACTAGCAAAGAGACCCAGTACTTC. Amino acid sequence: CASSFGSTSKETQYF.